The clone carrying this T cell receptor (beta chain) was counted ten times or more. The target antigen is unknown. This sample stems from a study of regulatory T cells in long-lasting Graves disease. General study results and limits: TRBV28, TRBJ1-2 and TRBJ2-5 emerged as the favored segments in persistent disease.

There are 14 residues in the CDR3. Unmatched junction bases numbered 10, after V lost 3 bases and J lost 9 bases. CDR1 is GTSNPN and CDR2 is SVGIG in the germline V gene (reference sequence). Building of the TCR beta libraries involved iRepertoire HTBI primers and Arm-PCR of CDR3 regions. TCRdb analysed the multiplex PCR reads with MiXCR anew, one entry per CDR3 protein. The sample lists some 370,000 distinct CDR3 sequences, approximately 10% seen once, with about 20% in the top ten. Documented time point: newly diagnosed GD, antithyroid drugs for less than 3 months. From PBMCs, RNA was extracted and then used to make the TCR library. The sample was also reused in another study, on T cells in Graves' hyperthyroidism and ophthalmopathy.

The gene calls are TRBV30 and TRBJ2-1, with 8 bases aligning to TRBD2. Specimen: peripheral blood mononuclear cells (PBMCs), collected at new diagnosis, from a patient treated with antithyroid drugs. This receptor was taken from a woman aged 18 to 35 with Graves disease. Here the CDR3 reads CAWRDRTSFIEQFF. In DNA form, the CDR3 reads TGTGCCTGGAGGGATAGGACTAGCTTCATTGAGCAGTTCTTC.